This entry concerns a single T cell receptor beta chain. What it binds is unknown. The V gene's germline CDR1 is MNHNS and CDR2 SASEGT. V gave up 3 bases and J gave up 9 bases, with 15 bases separating them. The CDR3 consists of 15 residues. This sample is part of a study of T cells in Graves' hyperthyroidism and ophthalmopathy. Across the study: Any treatment followed the collection of peripheral blood at initial diagnosis. Study-wide findings and caveats: Ophthalmopathy cases were set apart from stable hyperthyroidism by a 13 V-J model. Blood shared most expanded thyroid clonotypes above 0.001.

TCR beta CDR3 region amplification was performed from RNA transcripts. First-round RT-PCR targeting the TCR CDR3 was performed with the HTBI primer set. TCRdb ran MiXCR on the multiplex PCR reads and lists one entry per CDR3 protein. Among under 550,000 distinct CDR3 sequences listed, 20% were seen once. The clonotype comes from a man aged 40-49 years with Graves' ophthalmopathy. Sequencing was done on a sample of blood. This chain uses TRBV6-1 with TRBJ1-6, with D perhaps TRBD1 (5 bases). The CDR3 is CASSEGTAVGSPLHF. The CDR3 coding sequence is TGTGCCAGCAGTGAGGGGACTGCCGTTGGTTCACCCCTCCACTTT.